This T cell receptor (beta chain) emerged from a study of T-cell memory formation after mild COVID-19. Study summary: Largely donor-specific TCR clusters were found.

This clonotype was picked up a small number of times. Its antigen is unidentified. Germline V gene sequence: CDR1 SGHRS, CDR2 YFSETQ. The CDR3 is 14 residues long. Unmatched junction bases numbered 6, after V lost 4 bases and J lost 2 bases. Whole-study results and caveats: Clones which contracted sat mainly in CM and EM if CD4+, and in EMRA if CD8+. Some clones that responded were present in memory (sampled pre-infection), which suggests cross-reactive memory joined. Clones contracting over day 15 to 85 were CD4/CD8 balanced, with later expanders leaning CD4+.

MiXCR, applied by TCRdb to the 5' RACE reads, yields one record per CDR3 protein. The sample lists around 160,000 distinct CDR3 sequences; more than 9% were seen once. The chain carries TRBV5-1 and TRBJ2-7; TRBD1 matches 7 bases. The clonotype originates from a man between 18 and 35 years old who had mild COVID-19 (a few samples of this study predate the infection). Cell type and time point are not known. Sample: PBMCs or a T cell subset sorted from them (not recorded which). The DNA of the CDR3 is TGCGCCAGCAGCCCCGGGACAGTCCCCTACGAGCAGTACTTC. Protein sequence: CASSPGTVPYEQYF.